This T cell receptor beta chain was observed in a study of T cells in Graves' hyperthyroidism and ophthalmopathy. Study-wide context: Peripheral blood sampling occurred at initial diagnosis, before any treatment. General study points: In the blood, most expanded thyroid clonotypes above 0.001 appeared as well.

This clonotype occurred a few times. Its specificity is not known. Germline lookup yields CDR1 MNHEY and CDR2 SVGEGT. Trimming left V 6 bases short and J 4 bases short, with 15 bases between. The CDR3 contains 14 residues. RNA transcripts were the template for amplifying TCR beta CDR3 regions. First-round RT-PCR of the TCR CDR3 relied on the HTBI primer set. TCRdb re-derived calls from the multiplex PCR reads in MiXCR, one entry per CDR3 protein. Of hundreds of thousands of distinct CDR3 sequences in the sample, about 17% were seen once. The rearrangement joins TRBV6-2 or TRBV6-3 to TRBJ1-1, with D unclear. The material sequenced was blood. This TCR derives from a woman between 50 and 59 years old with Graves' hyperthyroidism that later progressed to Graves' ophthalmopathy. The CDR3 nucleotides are TGTGCCAGCAGGGCGGCTAATATGAGCACTGAAGCTTTCTTT. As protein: CASRAANMSTEAFF.